This T cell receptor (beta chain) comes out of a study of cytomegalovirus exposure and HLA in healthy donors (dated by TCRdb to about 2017). For the study in its entirety: A later analysis indicated that the 120 validation repertoires were generated on the platform also employed for the 600 to 750 repertoires of the first cohort. The study aimed to test whether signatures of past pathogen exposure could be identified by cataloging public T cell receptors. Besides the first cohort of about 730 subjects, a separate validation cohort made up of 120 different subjects was used. To predict cytomegalovirus infection status, the study brought together high-throughput TCR immunosequencing, statistical association of individual TCRs with disease status, and machine learning.

The donors were included in the validation cohort of approximately 120 subjects, a group kept apart from the roughly 700-subject first cohort. Broad study findings and their caveats: In vitro tests confirmed that a few of the cytomegalovirus-associated TCR beta chains recognize cytomegalovirus antigens. A total of some 180 TCR beta chains were listed by the study as associated with cytomegalovirus. Cytomegalovirus status was reported to be diagnosed by the classifier with high specificity and sensitivity in both the original and validation cohorts. The authors suggested that the approach could potentially be extended to other disease states and immunological phenotypes. All 130 or so repertoires were used to score co-occurrence in the validation cohort in a later analysis, because that analysis had no HLA typing for the cohort. Most TCR sequences were observed very rarely across donors, whereas some public TCRs were present in many individuals. Subsequent analysis determined that TCRs grouped into clusters in the first cohort also showed a tendency toward co-occurrence across the roughly 110 validation repertoires, and approximately 94% of cluster scores exceeded 0.

Worth noting for this clone: Its antigen remains unidentified. No qualities accompany the bases; no much larger clone lies one base away.

The CDR3 covers 14 residues, taking in both the cysteine and the phenylalanine. Only the CDR3 part of the read is kept: 42 bases, read in frame from the first base. The junction carries 10 bases between V and J, which are trimmed by 3 bases and 0 bases respectively. The germline V gene (reference sequence) provides CDR1 SGHNT and CDR2 YYREEE. Libraries were constructed by the immunoSEQ multiplex PCR assay. Concerning the study's data processing: A statistical classification framework was built for diagnosing cytomegalovirus status from the catalog of TCR beta chain sequences. This is the immuneACCESS table as TCRdb keeps it, with only in-frame sequences that have V and J called. A part of the clones is gone; compared with another copy, unresolved V genes explain less than half, and the rest is unexplained. V and J calls and clone size come straight from that table; D and trimming were deduced from the DNA. The sample table shows more than 55,000 clones, and around 90% are seen once. 1% to 1.5% of the sample is held by the ten biggest clonotypes.

The chain is made from TRBV5-4 and TRBJ2-7; no D segment can be confidently identified. This clonotype was obtained from a woman under 30 in good health and CMV-seronegative. Sequencing used PBMCs. The CDR3: CASSSAQSSYEQYF. The DNA reads TGTGCCAGCAGCTCAGCGCAGAGCTCCTACGAGCAGTACTTC.